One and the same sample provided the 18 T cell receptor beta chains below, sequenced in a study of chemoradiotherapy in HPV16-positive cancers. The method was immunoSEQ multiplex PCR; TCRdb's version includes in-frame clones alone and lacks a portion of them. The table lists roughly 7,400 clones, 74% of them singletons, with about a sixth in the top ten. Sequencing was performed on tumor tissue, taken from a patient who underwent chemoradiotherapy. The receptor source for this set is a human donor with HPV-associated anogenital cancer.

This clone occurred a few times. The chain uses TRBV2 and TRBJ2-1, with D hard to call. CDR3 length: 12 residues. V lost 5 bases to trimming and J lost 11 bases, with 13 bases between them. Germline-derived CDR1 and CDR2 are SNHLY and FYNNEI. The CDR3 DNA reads TGTGCCAGCAGTCGTATTACTATGAAGCAGTTCTTC. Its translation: CASSRITMKQFF.

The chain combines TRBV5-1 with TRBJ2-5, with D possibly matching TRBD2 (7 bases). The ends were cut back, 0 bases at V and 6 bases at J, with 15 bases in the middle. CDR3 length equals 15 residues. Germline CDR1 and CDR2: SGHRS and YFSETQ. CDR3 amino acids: CASSLAAGAQKTQYF. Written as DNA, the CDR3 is TGCGCCAGCAGCTTGGCGGCGGGGGCCCAGAAGACCCAGTACTTC.

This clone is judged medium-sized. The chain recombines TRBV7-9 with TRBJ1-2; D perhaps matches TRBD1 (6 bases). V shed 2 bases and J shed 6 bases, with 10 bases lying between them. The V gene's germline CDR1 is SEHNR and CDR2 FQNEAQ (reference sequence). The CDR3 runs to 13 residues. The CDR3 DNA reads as TGTGCCAGCAGCTTAAGGGGGGAGGATGGCTACACCTTC. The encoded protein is CASSLRGEDGYTF.

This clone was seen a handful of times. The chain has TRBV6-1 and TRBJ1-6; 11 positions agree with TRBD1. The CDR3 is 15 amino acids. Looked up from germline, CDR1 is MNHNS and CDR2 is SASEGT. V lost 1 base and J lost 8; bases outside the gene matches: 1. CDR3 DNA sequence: TGTGCCAGCAGTGAAGGGACAGGGGGCGATTCACCCCTCCACTTT. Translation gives CASSEGTGGDSPLHF.

The CDR3 protein is CASTGASEAFF. The CDR3 coding sequence is TGTGCCAGCACGGGGGCATCTGAAGCTTTCTTT. The V and J genes are TRBV6-5 and TRBJ1-1, with TRBD1 as a possible D gene (6 bases). The germline V gene has CDR1 MNHEY and CDR2 SVGAGI. The CDR3 is made up of 11 amino acids. Trimming took 7 bases from V and 6 from J, leaving 9 bases between them.

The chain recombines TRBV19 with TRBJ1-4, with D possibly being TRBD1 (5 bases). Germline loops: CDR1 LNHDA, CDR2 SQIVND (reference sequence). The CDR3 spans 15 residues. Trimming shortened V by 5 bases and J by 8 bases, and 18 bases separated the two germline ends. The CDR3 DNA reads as TGTGCCAGTAGTTCGGGGGACGGAAGAGGAGAAAAACTGTTTTTT. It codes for CASSSGDGRGEKLFF. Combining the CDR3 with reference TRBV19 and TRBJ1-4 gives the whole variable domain DGGITQSPKYLFRKEGQNVTLSCEQNLNHDAMYWYRQDPGQGLRLIYYSQIVNDFQKGDIAEGYSVSREKKESFPLTVTSAQKNPTAFYLCASSSGDGRGEKLFFGSGTQLSVL.

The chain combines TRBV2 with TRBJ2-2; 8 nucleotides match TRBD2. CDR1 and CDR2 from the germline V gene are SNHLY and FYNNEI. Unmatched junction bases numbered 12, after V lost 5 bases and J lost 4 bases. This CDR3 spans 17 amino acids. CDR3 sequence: CASSPRTGGATTGELFF. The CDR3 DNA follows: TGTGCCAGCAGTCCCCGTACCGGGGGGGCCACCACCGGGGAGCTGTTTTTT.

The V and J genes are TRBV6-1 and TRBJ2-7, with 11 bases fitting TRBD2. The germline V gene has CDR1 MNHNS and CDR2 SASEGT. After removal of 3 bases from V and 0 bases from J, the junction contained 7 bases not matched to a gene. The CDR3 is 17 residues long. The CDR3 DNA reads TGTGCCAGCAGTGAGGCACTAGCGGGGGCTAGCTCCTACGAGCAGTACTTC. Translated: CASSEALAGASSYEQYF.

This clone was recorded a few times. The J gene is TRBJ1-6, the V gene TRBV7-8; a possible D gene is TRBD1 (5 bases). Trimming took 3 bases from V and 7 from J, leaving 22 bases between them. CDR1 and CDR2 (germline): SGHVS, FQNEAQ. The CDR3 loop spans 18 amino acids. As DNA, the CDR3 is TGTGCCAGCAGCTTGCAAGGGGCGCAGGGTCGTGGAAATTCACCCCTCCACTTT. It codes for CASSLQGAQGRGNSPLHF.

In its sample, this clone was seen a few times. The CDR3 nucleotides read TGTGCCAGCTCCCCCGGGACTACGAACACCGGGGAGCTGTTTTTT. Translation gives CASSPGTTNTGELFF. The chain couples TRBV2 to TRBJ2-2; 7 nucleotides line up with TRBD2. Trimming took 8 bases from V and 0 from J; bases not matched to a gene: 6. CDR3 size: 15 residues. CDR1 is SNHLY and CDR2 is FYNNEI in the germline V gene. The full variable domain, its missing parts supplied by reference TRBV2 and TRBJ2-2, is EPEVTQTPSHQVTQMGQEVILRCVPISNHLYFYWYRQILGQKVEFLVSFYNNEISEKSEIFDDQFSVERPDGSNFTLKIRSTKLEDSAMYFCASSPGTTNTGELFFGEGSRLTVL.

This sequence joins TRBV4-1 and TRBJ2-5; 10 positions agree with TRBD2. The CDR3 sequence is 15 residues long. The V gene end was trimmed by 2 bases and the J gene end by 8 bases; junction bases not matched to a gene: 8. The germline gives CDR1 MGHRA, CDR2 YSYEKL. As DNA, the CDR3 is TGCGCCAGCAGCCAATTGGAGCGGGGGGGCGGTACCCAGTACTTC. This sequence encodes CASSQLERGGGTQYF.

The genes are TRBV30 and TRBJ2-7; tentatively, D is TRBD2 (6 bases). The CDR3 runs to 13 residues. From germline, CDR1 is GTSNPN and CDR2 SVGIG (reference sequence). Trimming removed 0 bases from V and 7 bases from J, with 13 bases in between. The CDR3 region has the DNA TGTGCCTGGAGTGTTGGAGGGGCGGGTGAGCAGTACTTC. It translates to CAWSVGGAGEQYF. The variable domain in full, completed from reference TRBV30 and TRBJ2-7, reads SQTIHQWPATLVQPVGSPLSLECTVEGTSNPNLYWYRQAAGRGLQLLFYSVGIGQISSEVPQNLSASRPQDRQFILSSKKLLLSDSGFYLCAWSVGGAGEQYFGPGTRLTVT.

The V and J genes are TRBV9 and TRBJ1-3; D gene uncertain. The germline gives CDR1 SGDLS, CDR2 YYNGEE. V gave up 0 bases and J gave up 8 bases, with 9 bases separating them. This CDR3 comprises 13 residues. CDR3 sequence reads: CASSVAPADTIYF. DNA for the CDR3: TGTGCCAGCAGCGTAGCTCCAGCAGACACCATATATTTT.

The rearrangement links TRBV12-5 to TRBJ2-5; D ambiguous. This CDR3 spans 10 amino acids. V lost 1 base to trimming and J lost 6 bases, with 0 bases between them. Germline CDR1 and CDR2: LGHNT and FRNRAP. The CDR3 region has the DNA TGTGCTAGTGGTTTGGAGACCCAGTACTTC. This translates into CASGLETQYF.

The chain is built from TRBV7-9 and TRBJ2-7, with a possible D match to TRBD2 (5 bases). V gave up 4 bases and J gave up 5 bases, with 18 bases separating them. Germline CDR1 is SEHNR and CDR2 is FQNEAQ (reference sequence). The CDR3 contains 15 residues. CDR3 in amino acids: CASSSRTRSSHEQYF. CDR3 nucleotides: TGTGCCAGCAGCTCGAGAACTAGAAGCAGCCACGAGCAGTACTTC.

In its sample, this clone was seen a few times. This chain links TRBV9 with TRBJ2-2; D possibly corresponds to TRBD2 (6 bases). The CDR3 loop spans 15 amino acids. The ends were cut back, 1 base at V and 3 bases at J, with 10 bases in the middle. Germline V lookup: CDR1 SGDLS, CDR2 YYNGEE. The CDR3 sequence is CASSVSGVHTGELFF. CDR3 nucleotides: TGTGCCAGCAGCGTATCGGGGGTTCACACCGGGGAGCTGTTTTTT.

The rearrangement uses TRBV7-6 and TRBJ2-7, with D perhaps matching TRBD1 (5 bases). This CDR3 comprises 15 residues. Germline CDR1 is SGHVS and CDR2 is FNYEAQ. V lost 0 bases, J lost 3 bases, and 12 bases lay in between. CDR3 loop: CASSLATDSYYEQYF. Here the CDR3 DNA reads TGTGCCAGCAGCTTAGCAACAGACAGTTACTACGAGCAGTACTTC.

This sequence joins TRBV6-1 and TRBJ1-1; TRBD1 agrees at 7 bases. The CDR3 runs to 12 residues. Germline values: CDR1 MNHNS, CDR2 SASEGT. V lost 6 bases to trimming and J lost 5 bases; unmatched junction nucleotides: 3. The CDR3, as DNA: TGTGCCAGCAGCGCGACAGGGACTGAAGCTTTCTTT. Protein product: CASSATGTEAFF.